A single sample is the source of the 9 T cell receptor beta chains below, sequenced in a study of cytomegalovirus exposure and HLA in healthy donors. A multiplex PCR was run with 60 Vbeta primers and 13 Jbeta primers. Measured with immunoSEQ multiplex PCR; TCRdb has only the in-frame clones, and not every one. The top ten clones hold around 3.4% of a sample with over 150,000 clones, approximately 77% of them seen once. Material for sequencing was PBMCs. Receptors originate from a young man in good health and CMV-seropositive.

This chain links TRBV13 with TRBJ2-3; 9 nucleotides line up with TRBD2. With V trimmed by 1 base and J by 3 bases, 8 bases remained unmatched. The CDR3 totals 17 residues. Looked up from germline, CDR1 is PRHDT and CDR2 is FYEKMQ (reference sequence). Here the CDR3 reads CASSLDRISGGTDTQYF. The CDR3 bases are TGTGCCAGCAGCTTAGACCGAATAAGCGGGGGGACAGATACGCAGTATTTT.

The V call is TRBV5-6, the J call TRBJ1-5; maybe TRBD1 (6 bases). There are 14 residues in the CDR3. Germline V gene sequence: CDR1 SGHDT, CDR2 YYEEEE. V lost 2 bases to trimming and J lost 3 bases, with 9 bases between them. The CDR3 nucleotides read TGTGCCAGCAGCTTACAGGGAAACAATCAGCCCCAGCATTTT. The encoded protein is CASSLQGNNQPQHF. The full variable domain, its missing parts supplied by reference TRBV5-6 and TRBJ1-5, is DAGVTQSPTHLIKTRGQQVTLRCSPKSGHDTVSWYQQALGQGPQFIFQYYEEEERQRGNFPDRFSGHQFPNYSSELNVNALLLGDSALYLCASSLQGNNQPQHFGDGTRLSIL.

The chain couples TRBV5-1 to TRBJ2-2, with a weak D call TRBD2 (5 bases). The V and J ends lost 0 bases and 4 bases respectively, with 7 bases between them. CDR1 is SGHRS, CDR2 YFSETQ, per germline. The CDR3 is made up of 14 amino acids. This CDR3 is CASSLGGSTGELFF. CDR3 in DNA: TGCGCCAGCAGCTTGGGAGGGAGCACCGGGGAGCTGTTTTTT.

CDR3: CASSPGLGTDTQYF. The CDR3 region has the DNA TGTGCCAGCAGCCCAGGACTTGGCACAGATACGCAGTATTTT. The V call is TRBV7-3, the J call TRBJ2-3; D might be TRBD2 (5 bases). Germline V gives CDR1 SGHTA, CDR2 FQGTGA. The CDR3 covers 14 residues. The V gene lost 5 bases and the J gene lost 1 base, with 10 bases spanning the gap.

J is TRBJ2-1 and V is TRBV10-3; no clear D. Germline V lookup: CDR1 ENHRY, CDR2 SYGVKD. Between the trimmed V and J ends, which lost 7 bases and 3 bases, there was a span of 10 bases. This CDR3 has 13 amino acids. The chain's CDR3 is CAIMSISYNEQFF. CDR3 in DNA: TGTGCCATCATGTCGATCAGCTACAATGAGCAGTTCTTC.

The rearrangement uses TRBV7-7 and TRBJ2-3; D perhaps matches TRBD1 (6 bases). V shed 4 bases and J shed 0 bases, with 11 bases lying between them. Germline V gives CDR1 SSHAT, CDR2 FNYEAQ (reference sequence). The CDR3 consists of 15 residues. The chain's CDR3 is CASSSTGDSTDTQYF. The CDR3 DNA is TGTGCCAGCAGCTCGACAGGAGATAGCACAGATACGCAGTATTTT. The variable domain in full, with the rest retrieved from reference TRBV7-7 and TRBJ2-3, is GAGVSQSPRYKVTKRGQDVTLRCDPISSHATLYWYQQALGQGPEFLTYFNYEAQPDKSGLPSDRFSAERPEGSISTLTIQRTEQRDSAMYRCASSSTGDSTDTQYFGPGTRLTVL.

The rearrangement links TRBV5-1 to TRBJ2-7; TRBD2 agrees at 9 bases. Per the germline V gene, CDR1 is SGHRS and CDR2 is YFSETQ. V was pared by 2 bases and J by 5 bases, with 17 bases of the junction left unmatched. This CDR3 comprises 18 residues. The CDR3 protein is CASSLPGTSKALGDEQYF. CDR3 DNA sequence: TGCGCCAGCAGCTTACCCGGGACTAGCAAGGCCTTGGGCGACGAGCAGTACTTC.

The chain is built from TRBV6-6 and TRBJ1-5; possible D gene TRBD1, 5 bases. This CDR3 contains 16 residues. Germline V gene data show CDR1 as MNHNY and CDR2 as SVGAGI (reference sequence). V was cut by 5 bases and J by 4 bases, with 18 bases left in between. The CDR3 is CASSPPGFGNNQPQHF. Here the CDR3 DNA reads TGTGCCAGCAGTCCCCCAGGGTTTGGGAATAATCAGCCCCAGCATTTT.

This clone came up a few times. The CDR3 sequence is CASSYGTGTDTQYF. Here the CDR3 DNA reads TGTGCCAGCAGCTACGGGACAGGCACAGATACGCAGTATTTT. The chain uses TRBV6-1 and TRBJ2-3; 7 bases map to TRBD1. V shed 6 bases, J shed 1 base, and the junction held 4 bases outside the gene matches. The CDR3 totals 14 residues. Germline loops: CDR1 MNHNS, CDR2 SASEGT.